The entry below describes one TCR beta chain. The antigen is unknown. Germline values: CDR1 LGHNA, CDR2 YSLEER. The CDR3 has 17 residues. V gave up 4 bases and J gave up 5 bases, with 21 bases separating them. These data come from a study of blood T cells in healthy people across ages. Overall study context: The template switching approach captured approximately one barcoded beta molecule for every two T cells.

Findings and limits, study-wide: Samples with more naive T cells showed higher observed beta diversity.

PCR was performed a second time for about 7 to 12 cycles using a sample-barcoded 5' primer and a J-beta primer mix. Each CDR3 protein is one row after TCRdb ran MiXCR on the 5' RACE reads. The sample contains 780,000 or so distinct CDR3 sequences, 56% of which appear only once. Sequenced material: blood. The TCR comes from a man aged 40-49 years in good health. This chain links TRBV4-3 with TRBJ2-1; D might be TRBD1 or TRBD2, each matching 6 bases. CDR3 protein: CASSPPQLNGGHNEQFF. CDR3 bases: TGCGCCAGCAGCCCCCCCCAGCTGAACGGGGGCCACAATGAGCAGTTCTTC.